This T cell receptor beta chain was profiled in a study of T cells expressing NK-cell markers. Findings and limits, study-wide: Dominant NKG2C+ clonotypes were found to form roughly 1.0-7.5% of CD8+ T cells in about 6 donors.

Concerning this clonotype: The antigen remains unidentified.

cDNA encoding TCR beta was synthesized via 5'RACE template switching incorporating UMIs. TCRdb reprocessed the 5' RACE reads and reports one entry per CDR3 protein, with no DNA. This sample's clone table lists about 260,000 distinct CDR3 sequences. The CDR3 consists of 13 residues. Germline CDR1 SGHRS, CDR2 YFSETQ. Sequenced input: blood T cells: a sorted CD56 or NKG2C T cell subset, CD4+ or CD8+ T cells, or bulk PBMC T cells (not recorded which). The receptor was isolated from a young man in good health. The chain links TRBV5-1 to TRBJ2-3. The CDR3 is CASSLDPTDTQYF.